The 11 T cell receptor beta chains given below trace back to one sample, sequenced in a study of blood T cell repertoires in COVID-19. The method was immunoSEQ multiplex PCR; TCRdb's version includes in-frame clones alone and lacks a portion of them. This sample has 50,000 to 55,000 clones, with 86% found just once. The specimen was peripheral blood. The origin of the receptors is a woman at least 80 years old with acute or convalescent COVID-19.

This chain joins TRBV5-1 and TRBJ1-3; D gene ambiguous. The V end lost 0 bases, the J end lost 4 bases, and 11 bases lay between the germline ends. Germline CDR1 is SGHRS and CDR2 is YFSETQ. There are 15 residues in the CDR3. CDR3 bases: TGCGCCAGCAGCTTGGTTGGAGGACCAGGAAACACCATATATTTT. Translated: CASSLVGGPGNTIYF.

The chain employs TRBV2 and TRBJ2-2; D may be TRBD2 (6 bases). Trimming took off 4 bases at V and 4 bases at J, with 13 bases between the two ends. This CDR3 has 15 residues. CDR1 and CDR2 from the germline V gene are SNHLY and FYNNEI. CDR3 loop: CASSASGTGTGELFF. The CDR3 nucleotides are TGTGCCAGCAGTGCTTCTGGGACTGGCACCGGGGAGCTGTTTTTT.

Comment on this clone: Relative to the germline gene, one junction end is altered; a read error may explain this. The chain is built from TRBV7-7 and TRBJ2-5; maybe TRBD2 (7 bases). Germline CDR1 is SSHAT and CDR2 is FNYEAQ (reference sequence). CDR3 length: 14 residues. CDR3 residues: CASSLGGGVETQYF. DNA for the CDR3: TGTGCTAGCAGCTTAGGGGGGGGAGTAGAGACCCAGTACTTC.

This chain uses TRBV18 with TRBJ2-4; D uncertain. Trimming shortened V by 0 bases and J by 0 bases, and 9 bases separated the two germline ends. Germline values: CDR1 KGHSH, CDR2 LQKENI. This CDR3 spans 16 amino acids. The CDR3 region has the DNA TGTGCCAGCTCACCACCGTCTGGCCTAGCCAAAAACATTCAGTACTTC. Translated: CASSPPSGLAKNIQYF.

In this sample, this clone turned up a few times. The J gene is TRBJ1-1, the V gene TRBV27; 11 bases line up with TRBD1. Germline V gene sequence: CDR1 MNHEY, CDR2 SMNVEV (reference sequence). The CDR3 sequence is 19 residues long. V trimming: 4 bases; J trimming: 4 bases; junction bases outside the gene matches: 17. This CDR3 reads CASSWTGPLDRGHGTEAFF. Written as DNA, the CDR3 is TGTGCCAGCAGTTGGACGGGCCCACTGGACAGGGGGCACGGCACTGAAGCTTTCTTT.

This sequence joins TRBV27 and TRBJ2-7, with D perhaps matching TRBD1 (6 bases). The V end lost 0 bases, the J end lost 5 bases, and 14 bases lay between the germline ends. Germline assignment: CDR1 MNHEY and CDR2 SMNVEV (reference sequence). The length of the CDR3 is 15 residues. CDR3: CASSLSTGVNNEQYF. The CDR3 nucleotides are TGTGCCAGCAGTTTATCGACAGGAGTCAACAACGAGCAGTACTTC.

The V and J genes are TRBV4-1 and TRBJ1-5; TRBD1 agrees at 9 bases. Germline V gives CDR1 MGHRA, CDR2 YSYEKL. Trimming cost V 3 bases and J 5 bases; bases outside gene matches: 5. CDR3 length: 15 residues. CDR3 coding DNA: TGCGCCAGCAGCCACAACAGGGGGCTGGATCAGCCCCAGCATTTT. Its translation is CASSHNRGLDQPQHF.

The chain recombines TRBV11-3 with TRBJ2-1; D call uncertain. Germline V lookup: CDR1 SGHNT, CDR2 YENEEA. V lost 1 base to trimming and J lost 6 bases, with 7 bases between them. The CDR3 has 13 amino acids. DNA for the CDR3: TGTGCCAGCAGCTTAGCCTGGAGCAATGAGCAGTTCTTC. As protein: CASSLAWSNEQFF.

This clone was observed a single time. The gene calls are TRBV4-1 and TRBJ1-2, with D perhaps matching TRBD1 (5 bases). V was cut by 0 bases and J by 3 bases, with 5 bases left in between. The CDR3 is made up of 13 amino acids. Germline CDR1 MGHRA, CDR2 YSYEKL. The CDR3 region is CASSQDRDYGYTF. In DNA, the CDR3 is TGCGCCAGCAGCCAAGACAGGGACTATGGCTACACCTTC.

This clone was detected once. The rearrangement joins TRBV15 to TRBJ2-5, with 12 positions matching TRBD1. This CDR3 has 14 amino acids. Trimming removed 5 bases from V and 5 bases from J; junction bases left unmatched: 3. Germline CDR1 is LNHNV and CDR2 is YYDKDF (reference sequence). CDR3 nucleotides: TGTGCCACCAGCTGGGACAGGGGGCGCGAGACCCAGTACTTC. Amino acid sequence: CATSWDRGRETQYF. The full variable domain, in which reference TRBV15 and TRBJ2-5 provide the parts outside the CDR3, is DAMVIQNPRYQVTQFGKPVTLSCSQTLNHNVMYWYQQKSSQAPKLLFHYYDKDFNNEADTPDNFQSRRPNTSFCFLDIRSPGLGDTAMYLCATSWDRGRETQYFGPGTRLLVL.

V is TRBV7-9 and J is TRBJ2-7, with D unclear. This CDR3 is built from 13 residues. Germline-derived CDR1 and CDR2 are SEHNR and FQNEAQ (reference sequence). Deletions cut 4 bases from V and 0 bases from J, with 7 bases between. The DNA of the CDR3 is TGTGCCAGCAGCTCTCCGGTCTCCTACGAGCAGTACGTC. It translates to CASSSPVSYEQYV.